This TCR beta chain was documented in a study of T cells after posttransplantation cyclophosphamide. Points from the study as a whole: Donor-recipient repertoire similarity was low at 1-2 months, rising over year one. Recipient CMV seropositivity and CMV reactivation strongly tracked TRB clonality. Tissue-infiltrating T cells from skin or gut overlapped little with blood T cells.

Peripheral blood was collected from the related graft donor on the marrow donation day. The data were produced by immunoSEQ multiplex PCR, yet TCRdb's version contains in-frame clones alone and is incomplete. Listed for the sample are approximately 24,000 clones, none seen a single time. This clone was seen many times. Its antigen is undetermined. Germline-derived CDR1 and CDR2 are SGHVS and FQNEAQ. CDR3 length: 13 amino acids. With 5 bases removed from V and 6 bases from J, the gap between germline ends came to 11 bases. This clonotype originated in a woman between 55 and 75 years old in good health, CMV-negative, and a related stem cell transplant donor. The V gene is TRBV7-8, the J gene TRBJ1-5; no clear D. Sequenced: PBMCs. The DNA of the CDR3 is TGTGCCAGCAGCCAACACCGGGTTCAGCCCCAGCATTTT. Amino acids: CASSQHRVQPQHF.